A selection of T cell receptor beta chains follows, all from one sample in a study of T cell changes during pregnancy in multiple sclerosis. Generated by immunoSEQ multiplex PCR, the TCRdb table keeps only in-frame clones and is missing some. There are 28,000 or so clones in the sample; 88% occur only once, and more than 7.5% lies in the top ten. The sequences come from CD8+ T cells from peripheral blood mononuclear cells, collected in the second trimester of pregnancy. These receptors were taken from a female donor with multiple sclerosis, enrolled in a pregnancy study. Each CDR3 is given with its conserved first and last residue. D genes are given only for firm matches. The listing skips clone size in some rows; elsewhere it reads once, few, many or a size class.

14	TRBJ1-4	NA	NA	TRBV19	TGTGCCAGTAGTCACAGTGCAACTAATGAAAAACTGTTTTTT	CASSHSATNEKLFF
15	TRBJ2-2	NA	NA	TRBV28	TGTGCCAGCAGGCGACAGGATTCGAACACCGGGGAGCTGTTTTTT	CASRRQDSNTGELFF
15	TRBJ2-5	NA	NA	TRBV4-3	TGCGCCAGCAGCCAAGATGGGAGTTCCCAAGAGACCCAGTACTTC	CASSQDGSSQETQYF
15	TRBJ1-2	NA	few	TRBV6-1	TGTGCCAGCAGTGAGGAGTCGGGGGGCGGGTATGGCTACACCTTC	CASSEESGGGYGYTF
16	TRBJ1-1	TRBD1	NA	TRBV5-1	TGCGCCAGCAGCCGACGCACAGGGGACGTTAACACTGAAGCTTTCTTT	CASSRRTGDVNTEAFF
18	TRBJ2-3	NA	NA	TRBV4-3	TGCGCCAGCAGCCAAGATAGGGGGACAAGATCTAACACAGATACGCAGTATTTT	CASSQDRGTRSNTDTQYF
13	TRBJ1-1	NA	NA	TRBV28	TGTGCCAGCAGTCACGACTTTTACACTGAAGCTTTCTTT	CASSHDFYTEAFF
16	TRBJ2-1	NA	NA	TRBV27	TGTGCCAGCAGTTTATCACCAGGGGTGTTCCTCAATGAGCAGTTCTTC	CASSLSPGVFLNEQFF
14	TRBJ2-7	TRBD2	NA	TRBV7-6	TGTGCCAGCAGCTTAGCGGGGGGGGGTCGGCAGCAGTACTTC	CASSLAGGGRQQYF
15	TRBJ2-7	NA	NA	TRBV7-2	TGTGCCAGCACCTTTGGAGGGCATAGCTCCTACGAGCAGTACTTC	CASTFGGHSSYEQYF
16	TRBJ2-4	TRBD2	once	TRBV19	TGTGCCAGTAGTATAGATCGGGAGGGTGTATGGGACATTCAGTACTTC	CASSIDREGVWDIQYF
18	TRBJ2-1	TRBD2	once	TRBV11-2	TGTGCCAGCAGCTTTCACCTCCGCGGGGGGGCCTCCTACAATGAGCAGTTCTTC	CASSFHLRGGASYNEQFF
15	TRBJ1-2	NA	NA	TRBV5-6	TGTGCCAGCAGCCGAGGGGAGGCGGGCTTCGAGGGCTACACCTTC	CASSRGEAGFEGYTF
14	TRBJ2-5	TRBD2	NA	TRBV30	TGTGCCTGGATTGGAGCGGGGGGTCGAGGGACCCAGTACTTC	CAWIGAGGRGTQYF
15	TRBJ1-1	TRBD1	NA	TRBV12-5	TGTGCTAGTGCCCCTCCACAGGGGGAGGGGACTGAAGCTTTCTTT	CASAPPQGEGTEAFF
11	TRBJ1-1	TRBD1	NA	TRBV30	TGTGCCTGGACCCGGACAGGTGAAGCTTTCTTT	CAWTRTGEAFF
15	TRBJ1-1	NA	NA	TRBV19	TGTGCCAGTAGTACTCTCACGGGACTCAACACTGAAGCTTTCTTT	CASSTLTGLNTEAFF
16	TRBJ2-2	NA	NA	TRBV7-9	TGTGCCAGCAGCTTAATTGGTCAGGGGAACACCGGGGAGCTGTTTTTT	CASSLIGQGNTGELFF
17	TRBJ1-3	TRBD1	NA	TRBV29-1	TGCAGCGGCACTCTACCTCGTGAGGGGGCGCGTGGAAACACCATATATTTT	CSGTLPREGARGNTIYF
16	TRBJ2-5	TRBD2	NA	TRBV27	TGTGCCAGCAGTTTACTAGCGGGGGGGCCGGGGGAGACCCAGTACTTC	CASSLLAGGPGETQYF
14	TRBJ1-5	TRBD1	NA	TRBV27	TGTGCCATCCGCCCGGGACAGCTCAATCAGCCCCAGCATTTT	CAIRPGQLNQPQHF
18	TRBJ1-2	NA	NA	TRBV7-6	TGTGCCAGCAGCTTAGTACCGACGACTAATGTTGCTAACTATGGCTACACCTTC	CASSLVPTTNVANYGYTF
13	TRBJ1-2	NA	NA	TRBV15	TGTGCCACCAGCAGAGATCCGGACTATGGCTACACCTTC	CATSRDPDYGYTF
14	TRBJ2-1	TRBD2	NA	TRBV7-3	TGTGCCAGCAGCTTAATAGCGGGGGCACATGAGCAGTTCTTC	CASSLIAGAHEQFF
17	TRBJ1-2	NA	NA	TRBV7-2	TGTGCCAGCAGCTTAGGTGCCGGGACACCAGCTAACTATGGCTACACCTTC	CASSLGAGTPANYGYTF
15	TRBJ2-1	TRBD2	many	TRBV6-1	TGTGCCAGCAGTGATGGCGGGGGGGAGTACAATGAGCAGTTCTTC	CASSDGGGEYNEQFF
14	TRBJ2-7	TRBD1	NA	TRBV10-3	TGTGCCATCAGGCCTCCGGGACAGGCCCACGAGCAGTACTTC	CAIRPPGQAHEQYF
16	TRBJ2-7	TRBD1	NA	TRBV11-1	TGTGCCAGCAGCTTAGGGCAGGGGGCCTTCATCTACGAGCAGTACTTC	CASSLGQGAFIYEQYF
17	TRBJ2-6	TRBD1	few	TRBV6-4	TGTGCCAGCAGTGAGGGGACAGGGGGCTCTGGGGCCAACGTCCTGACTTTC	CASSEGTGGSGANVLTF
15	TRBJ2-3	TRBD2	NA	TRBV6-4	TGTGCCAGCAGTGACGGCGGGGGAGGGACAGATACGCAGTATTTT	CASSDGGGGTDTQYF
17	TRBJ2-3	TRBD2	NA	TRBV5-1	TGCGCCAGCAGCTTGGCACTAGCGGGACTTAGCACAGATACGCAGTATTTT	CASSLALAGLSTDTQYF
15	TRBJ2-2	TRBD2	NA	TRBV15	TGTGCCACCAGCAGAGGTTTTGGAGCGGGAGGGGAGCTGTTTTTT	CATSRGFGAGGELFF
11	TRBJ2-4	NA	NA	TRBV5-6	TGTGCCAGCAGCTATCAAGGGACTCGGTACTTC	CASSYQGTRYF
12	TRBJ2-3	NA	NA	TRBV27	TGTGCCAGCAGGGACTACACAGATACGCAGTATTTT	CASRDYTDTQYF
15	TRBJ1-5	NA	NA	TRBV4-2	TGTGCCAGCAGCCAAGATACGCGGGTGGGACAGCCCCAGCATTTT	CASSQDTRVGQPQHF
18	TRBJ1-1	NA	NA	TRBV19	TGTGCCAGTAGTAGCCGGACAGAAGCCCGAATTATGAACACTGAAGCTTTCTTT	CASSSRTEARIMNTEAFF
15	TRBJ1-2	NA	NA	TRBV6-5	TGTGCCAGCAGTTACGTCGGGGGGTCCAACTATGGCTACACCTTC	CASSYVGGSNYGYTF
15	TRBJ2-3	TRBD2	NA	TRBV6-5	TGTGCCAGCAGCTCCACTAGCGGGGGCGCGGATACGCAGTATTTT	CASSSTSGGADTQYF
14	TRBJ1-3	TRBD1	NA	TRBV5-4	TGTGCCAGCACCGATCCGGGGACAGCGAACACCATATATTTT	CASTDPGTANTIYF
16	TRBJ2-1	TRBD2	NA	TRBV4-3	TGCGCCAGCAGCCAAGGTAGCGGGGGGTCCTACAATGAGCAGTTCTTC	CASSQGSGGSYNEQFF
12	TRBJ2-1	NA	NA	TRBV7-8	TGTGCCAGCAGCTGGACTGACGATGAGCAGTTCTTC	CASSWTDDEQFF
17	TRBJ2-1	NA	NA	TRBV11-2	TGTGCCAGCAGCTTAGGGGCGCGCCTGAGCTCCTACAATGAGCAGTTCTTC	CASSLGARLSSYNEQFF
14	TRBJ2-1	NA	NA	TRBV19	TGTGCCAGTAGCGCTCGACAGGAATACAATGAGCAGTTCTTC	CASSARQEYNEQFF